What follows is one TCR beta chain and its context. This sample is part of a study of blood T cell repertoires in COVID-19. Study background: PBMCs, B-cell-depleted T cells, or T cells provided the cDNA or gDNA that made up the material.

Participant-reported clinical history was the basis for cohort assignment. Cohort 3 donors counted as recovered after two negative PCRs, clearance, or resolved symptoms. CDR1 is SEHNR and CDR2 is FQNEAQ in the germline V gene (reference sequence). V gave up 4 bases and J gave up 2 bases; unmatched junction bases: 6. The CDR3 has 16 residues. Authors' processing steps: It was from reference gene primer amplification that nucleated cell counts were estimated. The protocol was immunoSEQ multiplex PCR, while the TCRdb copy is restricted to in-frame clones and leaves out a portion. V and J calls and clone size are copied from that table; D and trimming were computed from the DNA. The repertoire consists of over 200,000 clones, with about 85% occurring once and the leading ten covering about a tenth.

This chain links TRBV7-9 with TRBJ2-7; TRBD2 agrees at 12 bases. This receptor was obtained from a man aged 25-45 years who had recovered from COVID-19. The sample consisted of PBMCs or T cells enriched from blood (not recorded which). The CDR3: CASSYRLAGETYEQYF. CDR3 nucleotide sequence: TGTGCCAGCAGCTACCGACTAGCGGGGGAAACCTACGAGCAGTACTTC.